The entry below gives a single T cell receptor (beta chain) sequence along with its context. Its antigen is unidentified. The method was immunoSEQ multiplex PCR; TCRdb's version includes in-frame clones alone and lacks a portion of them. The sample has about 24,000 clones, 90% seen once. The germline gives CDR1 MNHEY, CDR2 SVGAGI. The CDR3 is 16 amino acids. V was pared by 1 base and J by 0 bases, with 7 bases between. This sample stems from a study of T cells in localized non-small cell lung cancer. Study findings and constraints: There was an association of higher blood T cell density with longer overall survival. Sequencing covered just one tumor region, so heterogeneity cannot be ruled out. Tumor trailed uninvolved adjacent lung in T cell clonality, which peaked there. In adjacent lung appeared a median 57 of the top 100 tumor clones.

The sequencing used peripheral blood, collected before any cancer treatment. The chain recombines TRBV6-5 with TRBJ2-6; D perhaps matches TRBD1 (6 bases). The TCR originated in a woman between 35 and 70 years old with stage I lung adenocarcinoma. CDR3 protein: CASSYLGGSGANVLTF. CDR3 coding DNA: TGTGCCAGCAGTTACTTAGGGGGCTCTGGGGCCAACGTCCTGACTTTC.